This T cell receptor beta chain originates from a study of tumor-infiltrating lymphocytes in oesophageal squamous cell carcinoma. TCRdb reprocessed the PCR reads with MiXCR, giving one entry per CDR3 protein. Of 24,000 or so distinct CDR3 sequences listed, under 50% are singletons. V lost 1 base and J lost 0, with 9 bases in between. The CDR3 runs 16 residues. CDR1 is SGHVS and CDR2 is FNYEAQ in the germline V gene. In its sample, this clonotype ranks as medium-sized. Source material: esophageal tumor tissue. The TCR originated in a male donor with esophageal squamous cell carcinoma. The V call is TRBV7-6, the J call TRBJ2-2, with D possibly being TRBD1 (5 bases). CDR3 protein: CASSLDQGANTGELFF. The DNA of the CDR3 is TGTGCCAGCAGCTTAGATCAGGGCGCGAACACCGGGGAGCTGTTTTTT.